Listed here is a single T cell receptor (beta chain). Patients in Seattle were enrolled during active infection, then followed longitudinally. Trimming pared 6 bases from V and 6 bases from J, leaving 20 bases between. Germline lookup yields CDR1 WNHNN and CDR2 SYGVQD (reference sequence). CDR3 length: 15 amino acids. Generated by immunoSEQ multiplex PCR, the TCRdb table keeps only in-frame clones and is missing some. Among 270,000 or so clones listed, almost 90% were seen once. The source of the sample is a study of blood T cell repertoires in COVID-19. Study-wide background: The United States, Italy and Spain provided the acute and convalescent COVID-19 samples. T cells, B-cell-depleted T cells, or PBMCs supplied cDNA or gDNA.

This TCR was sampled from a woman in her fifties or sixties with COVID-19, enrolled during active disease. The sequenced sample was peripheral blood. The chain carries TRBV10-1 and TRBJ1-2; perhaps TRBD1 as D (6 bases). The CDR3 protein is CASRNPRGIIDGYTF. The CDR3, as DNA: TGCGCCAGCAGGAACCCCAGGGGAATTATTGATGGCTACACCTTC.